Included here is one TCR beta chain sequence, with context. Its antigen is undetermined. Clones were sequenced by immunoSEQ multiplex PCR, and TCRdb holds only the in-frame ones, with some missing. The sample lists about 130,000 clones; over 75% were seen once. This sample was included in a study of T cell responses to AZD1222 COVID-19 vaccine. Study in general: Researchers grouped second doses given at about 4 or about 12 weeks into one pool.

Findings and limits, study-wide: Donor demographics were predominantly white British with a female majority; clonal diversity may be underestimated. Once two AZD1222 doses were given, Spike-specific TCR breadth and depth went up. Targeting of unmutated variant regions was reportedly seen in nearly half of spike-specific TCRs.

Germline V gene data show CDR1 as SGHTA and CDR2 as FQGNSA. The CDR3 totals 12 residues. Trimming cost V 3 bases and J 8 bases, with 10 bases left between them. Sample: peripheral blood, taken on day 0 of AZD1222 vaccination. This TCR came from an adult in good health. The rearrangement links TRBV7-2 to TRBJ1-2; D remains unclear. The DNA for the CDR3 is TGTGCCAGCAGCTTCGAGGGCTGGGGCTACACCTTC. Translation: CASSFEGWGYTF. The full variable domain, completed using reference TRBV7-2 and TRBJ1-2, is GAGVSQSPSNKVTEKGKDVELRCDPISGHTALYWYRQSLGQGLEFLIYFQGNSAPDKSGLPSDRFSAERTGGSVSTLTIQRTQQEDSAVYLCASSFEGWGYTFGSGTRLTVV.